The 30 T cell receptor beta chains below were found in one sample sequenced in a study of siplizumab effects on memory and regulatory T cells. Only in-frame clones appear in the TCRdb table, and some are missing; sequencing was by immunoSEQ multiplex PCR. This sample has tens of thousands of clones, with 87% found just once. The material sequenced was Tregs sorted from blood. All receptors derive from a human donor in good health.

This clone showed up just a few times. The chain recombines TRBV6-5 with TRBJ1-6; a possible D gene is TRBD1 (6 bases). V gave up 5 bases and J gave up 11 bases, with 13 bases separating them. The CDR3 runs to 13 residues. Germline CDR1 is MNHEY and CDR2 is SVGAGI. The CDR3 loop is CASSAGAVAPLHF. The CDR3 DNA sequence: TGTGCCAGCAGTGCGGGGGCAGTGGCACCCCTCCACTTT.

The V and J genes are TRBV15 and TRBJ2-7, with D hard to call. Germline CDR1 is LNHNV and CDR2 is YYDKDF (reference sequence). The CDR3 length is 16 residues. V lost 0 bases to trimming and J lost 2 bases, with 14 bases between them. The chain's CDR3 is CATSRDLQSDPYEQYF. The CDR3 bases are TGTGCCACCAGCAGAGATCTACAGTCAGACCCCTACGAGCAGTACTTC.

The chain combines TRBV6-5 with TRBJ1-6; 7 nucleotides align to TRBD1. The CDR3 length is 15 residues. Germline CDR1 and CDR2: MNHEY and SVGAGI. V gave up 2 bases and J gave up 4 bases; unmatched junction bases: 2. CDR3 bases: TGTGCCAGCAGTTACGAGGGACAGTATAATTCACCCCTCCACTTT. It codes for CASSYEGQYNSPLHF.

V and J are TRBV9 and TRBJ2-3; D ambiguous. The V gene's germline CDR1 is SGDLS and CDR2 YYNGEE. The CDR3 is 14 amino acids. Trimming cost V 0 bases and J 4 bases, with 9 bases left between them. The CDR3 protein is CASSVAHSPDTQYF. CDR3 DNA sequence: TGTGCCAGCAGCGTAGCTCACTCCCCAGATACGCAGTATTTT.

This chain links TRBV18 with TRBJ2-1, with 7 bases lining up with TRBD1. J gave up 7 bases and V 2 bases, and 8 bases lay outside the gene matches. The CDR3 length is 15 residues. Germline V lookup: CDR1 KGHSH, CDR2 LQKENI. CDR3 sequence: CASSPRAGGLNEQFF. DNA of the CDR3: TGTGCCAGCTCACCAAGGGCAGGGGGTCTTAATGAGCAGTTCTTC.

The chain employs TRBV9 and TRBJ1-2; 8 bases are shared with TRBD1. CDR1 and CDR2 from the germline V gene are SGDLS and YYNGEE. The CDR3 loop spans 15 amino acids. Germline trimming cut 4 bases from V and 7 bases from J; bases unmatched to any gene: 12. The CDR3 loop is CASSTMTGESGGYTF. The DNA of the CDR3 is TGTGCCAGCAGCACCATGACAGGGGAAAGTGGTGGCTACACCTTC.

In its sample, this clone was seen once. This chain links TRBV6-1 with TRBJ2-2; weak D call: TRBD1 (5 bases). The CDR3 is 15 amino acids. CDR1 MNHNS and CDR2 SASEGT come from the germline V gene. V was cut by 7 bases and J by 0 bases, with 12 bases left in between. This chain's CDR3 is CASTPRTTNTGELFF. CDR3 coding DNA: TGTGCCAGCACCCCCCGGACAACGAACACCGGGGAGCTGTTTTTT.

V is TRBV5-8 and J is TRBJ2-6, with TRBD1 matching 9 bases. CDR3 length: 16 residues. Germline CDR1 SGHTS, CDR2 YDEGEE. V shed 7 bases and J 2 bases; nucleotides not matched to a gene: 7. CDR3 in DNA: TGTGCCAGCGGGGACAGGGTCACCGCTGGGGCCAACGTCCTGACTTTC. Its protein is CASGDRVTAGANVLTF.

CDR3 region: CASSPETRQETQYF. The CDR3 DNA reads TGCGCCAGCAGCCCCGAAACTAGGCAAGAGACCCAGTACTTC. The rearrangement uses TRBV5-1 and TRBJ2-5, with D perhaps TRBD2 (5 bases). Trimming cost V 4 bases and J 2 bases, with 12 bases left between them. The CDR3 runs 14 residues. CDR1 is SGHRS, CDR2 YFSETQ, per germline.

V is TRBV28 and J is TRBJ1-4; 11 bases align to TRBD1. Germline trimming cut 5 bases from V and 7 bases from J; bases unmatched to any gene: 9. In germline, CDR1 is MDHEN, CDR2 SYDVKM. There are 16 residues in the CDR3. The CDR3 DNA sequence: TGTGCCAGCAGTCCCAGAACCGGGACAGGGGGTGAAAAACTGTTTTTT. Translating it yields CASSPRTGTGGEKLFF.

The chain carries TRBV11-2 and TRBJ2-7; D is unresolved. CDR1 and CDR2 (germline): SGHAT, FQNNGV. The germline V and J ends were trimmed by 0 bases and 6 bases, with 6 bases remaining between them. This CDR3 region has 12 residues. In DNA form, the CDR3 reads TGTGCCAGCAGCTTAGATATCCGCGAGCAGTACTTC. Translated, it gives CASSLDIREQYF.

The chain recombines TRBV6-6 with TRBJ2-1; D is possibly TRBD2 (5 bases). Germline V lookup: CDR1 MNHNY, CDR2 SVGAGI (reference sequence). This CDR3 is built from 14 residues. The V and J ends lost 5 bases and 5 bases respectively, with 13 bases between them. CDR3 amino acids: CASSTGLVDNEQFF. CDR3 in DNA: TGTGCCAGCAGTACCGGACTCGTGGACAATGAGCAGTTCTTC.

This clone counts as medium-sized. The chain joins TRBV18 to TRBJ1-4, with 8 bases aligning to TRBD1. This CDR3 comprises 16 residues. The ends lost 6 bases at V and 5 bases at J; junction bases unmatched: 11. Germline V gives CDR1 KGHSH, CDR2 LQKENI. The CDR3 sequence: CASSDREYLPNEKLFF. CDR3 in DNA: TGTGCCAGCTCGGACAGGGAATATCTCCCCAATGAAAAACTGTTTTTT.

This clone was seen only a few times. The V and J genes are TRBV15 and TRBJ1-3; D possibly corresponds to TRBD1 (6 bases). V shed 2 bases and J shed 7 bases, with 12 bases lying between them. Per germline, CDR1 LNHNV and CDR2 YYDKDF (reference sequence). The CDR3 is made up of 14 amino acids. This chain's CDR3 is CATSRSGQFNTIYF. CDR3 nucleotides: TGTGCCACCAGCAGATCGGGACAATTCAACACCATATATTTT.

The chain joins TRBV25-1 to TRBJ1-2; TRBD1 agrees at 8 bases. The CDR3 consists of 14 residues. Per the germline V gene, CDR1 is MGHDK and CDR2 is SYGVNS. With 7 bases clipped from V and 2 bases from J, the junction kept 6 bases outside the gene matches. The DNA for the CDR3 is TGTGCCAGCATACGGGACAGGATCAACTATGGCTACACCTTC. Translation gives CASIRDRINYGYTF.

The V and J genes are TRBV21-1 and TRBJ2-3. TRBV21-1 is an annotated pseudogene. The length of the CDR3 is 13 residues. The CDR3 is CASSKEGTVTQYF. The CDR3, as DNA: TGTGCCAGCAGCAAAGAGGGAACGGTCACGCAGTATTTT.

The gene calls are TRBV5-1 and TRBJ2-3; TRBD2 matches at 12 bases. Per the germline V gene, CDR1 is SGHRS and CDR2 is YFSETQ. Trimming cost V 6 bases and J 5 bases; bases outside gene matches: 7. This CDR3 contains 15 residues. The CDR3: CASKTTSGGVDTQYF. The CDR3, as DNA: TGCGCCAGCAAAACGACTAGCGGGGGCGTAGATACGCAGTATTTT.

This chain connects TRBV6-4 to TRBJ1-4, with D perhaps matching TRBD1 (5 bases). CDR3 size: 16 residues. With 8 bases removed from V and 7 bases from J, the gap between germline ends came to 23 bases. CDR1 and CDR2 (germline): MRHNA, SNTAGT. The CDR3 nucleotides read TGTGCCAGCCCCTCTATAGAGCGGGGCCCCGGTGAAAAACTGTTTTTT. This codes for CASPSIERGPGEKLFF.

The CDR3 sequence is CASSETGRQETQYF. The CDR3 region has the DNA TGTGCCAGCAGCGAGACAGGTCGGCAAGAGACCCAGTACTTC. The V call is TRBV5-4, the J call TRBJ2-5, with D perhaps matching TRBD1 (6 bases). Germline CDR1 reads SGHNT; CDR2 reads YYREEE (reference sequence). The CDR3 sequence is 14 residues long. Trimming pared 4 bases from V and 2 bases from J, leaving 12 bases between.

The chain recombines TRBV30 with TRBJ1-5, with a tentative D call TRBD1 (5 bases). The CDR3 contains 16 residues. Germline-derived CDR1 and CDR2 are GTSNPN and SVGIG (reference sequence). The V and J ends lost 5 bases and 5 bases respectively, with 22 bases between them. CDR3 in DNA: TGTGCCTGGGGAAAAACGGGATGGGACTTTGATCAGCCCCAGCATTTT. This encodes CAWGKTGWDFDQPQHF. Supplemented by reference TRBV30 and TRBJ1-5, the full variable domain reads SQTIHQWPATLVQPVGSPLSLECTVEGTSNPNLYWYRQAAGRGLQLLFYSVGIGQISSEVPQNLSASRPQDRQFILSSKKLLLSDSGFYLCAWGKTGWDFDQPQHFGDGTRLSIL.

This clone rates as medium-sized. This chain links TRBV7-2 with TRBJ1-5; D not certain. Trimming took 2 bases from V and 7 from J, leaving 12 bases between them. Germline V gene sequence: CDR1 SGHTA, CDR2 FQGNSA. There are 14 residues in the CDR3. The CDR3 loop reads CASSLMSVSQPQHF. DNA of the CDR3: TGTGCCAGCAGCTTAATGTCAGTTAGCCAGCCCCAGCATTTT. Using reference TRBV7-2 and TRBJ1-5 for the parts outside the CDR3, the full variable domain is GAGVSQSPSNKVTEKGKDVELRCDPISGHTALYWYRQSLGQGLEFLIYFQGNSAPDKSGLPSDRFSAERTGGSVSTLTIQRTQQEDSAVYLCASSLMSVSQPQHFGDGTRLSIL.

This CDR3 is CASRGAGWAFF. The CDR3 bases are TGTGCCAGCAGGGGGGCCGGATGGGCTTTCTTT. This chain joins TRBV2 and TRBJ1-1; maybe TRBD1 (6 bases). The germline V gene encodes CDR1 SNHLY and CDR2 FYNNEI. V shed 6 bases and J shed 11 bases, with 13 bases lying between them. The CDR3 runs to 11 residues.

This sequence joins TRBV27 and TRBJ1-6; 7 bases line up with TRBD1. After removal of 5 bases from V and 14 bases from J, the junction contained 15 bases not matched to a gene. This CDR3 has 15 amino acids. The V gene's germline CDR1 is MNHEY and CDR2 SMNVEV (reference sequence). CDR3 DNA sequence: TGTGCCAGCAGTCCCCAGGGGGGGGCATGGTGGACCCTCCACTTT. Its translation: CASSPQGGAWWTLHF.

The chain has TRBV28 and TRBJ2-7; 8 bases agree with TRBD1. The germline gives CDR1 MDHEN, CDR2 SYDVKM. The CDR3 spans 14 residues. Trimming removed 3 bases from V and 0 bases from J; junction bases left unmatched: 1. In nucleotides, the CDR3 is TGTGCCAGCAGTTTTCAGGGGGCCTCCTACGAGCAGTACTTC. Its protein product is CASSFQGASYEQYF.

The gene calls are TRBV30 and TRBJ1-1; weak D call: TRBD1 (6 bases). This CDR3 is 12 amino acids long. V was shortened by 2 bases and J by 7 bases, with 11 bases between the two germline ends. The germline gives CDR1 GTSNPN, CDR2 SVGIG (reference sequence). DNA of the CDR3: TGTGCCTGGAGTCGACAGGTTCTTGAAGCTTTCTTT. This sequence encodes CAWSRQVLEAFF.

V usage is TRBV5-1 and J usage is TRBJ2-5, with D possibly called TRBD1 or TRBD2 (6 bases each). The end of the DNA aligns better with TRBJ2-7, so the J call may be wrong. Germline V gene data show CDR1 as SGHRS and CDR2 as YFSETQ. This CDR3 has 15 residues. For the CDR3, the DNA is TGCGCCAGCAGCTTAGGAGGGGGTAGCTCCTACGAGCAGTACTTC. Its protein is CASSLGGGSSYEQYF.

Only one count was recorded for this clone. The chain couples TRBV28 to TRBJ1-2; 7 bases are a match to TRBD1. Germline V CDR1 and CDR2: MDHEN, SYDVKM. The CDR3 sequence is 15 residues long. Trimming took 10 bases from V and 0 from J; bases not matched to a gene: 11. The CDR3 bases are TGTGCCACCCGCGGGACAGCAATGTCTAACTATGGCTACACCTTC. Protein: CATRGTAMSNYGYTF.

The gene calls are TRBV4-2 and TRBJ1-5; D not resolved. Germline loops: CDR1 LGHNA, CDR2 YNFKEQ. The V end lost 4 bases, the J end lost 9 bases, and 16 bases lay between the germline ends. The CDR3 sequence is 14 residues long. This CDR3 reads CASSRDTQVSPQHF. The DNA for the CDR3 is TGTGCCAGCAGCCGAGACACTCAGGTTTCGCCCCAGCATTTT.

In nucleotides, the CDR3 is TGTGCCAGTAGTATAGATGGCTACGGAAGCAGGGGGGATACGCAGTATTTT. Its protein product is CASSIDGYGSRGDTQYF. This chain connects TRBV19 to TRBJ2-3; 7 bases are shared with TRBD1. Trimming removed 0 bases from V and 6 bases from J; junction bases left unmatched: 12. The CDR3 is made up of 17 amino acids. Germline assignment: CDR1 LNHDA and CDR2 SQIVND (reference sequence).

J is TRBJ2-7 and V is TRBV5-1, with 10 bases fitting TRBD2. The CDR3 runs to 16 residues. Germline V lookup: CDR1 SGHRS, CDR2 YFSETQ. J gave up 2 bases and V 4 bases, and 9 bases lay outside the gene matches. The CDR3 nucleotides read TGCGCCAGCAGCCTGGCTTCTAGCGGGGGTACCTACGAGCAGTACTTC. Amino acids: CASSLASSGGTYEQYF.